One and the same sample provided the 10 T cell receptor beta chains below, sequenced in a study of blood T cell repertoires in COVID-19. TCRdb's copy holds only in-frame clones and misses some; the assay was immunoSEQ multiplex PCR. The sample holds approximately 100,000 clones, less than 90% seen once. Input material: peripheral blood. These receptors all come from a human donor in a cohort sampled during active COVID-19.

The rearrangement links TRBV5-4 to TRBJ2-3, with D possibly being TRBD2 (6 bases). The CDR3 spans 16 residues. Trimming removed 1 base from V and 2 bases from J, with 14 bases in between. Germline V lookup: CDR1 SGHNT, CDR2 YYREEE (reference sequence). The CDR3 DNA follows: TGTGCCAGCAGCTTGCCCGGGCGGGGAATCACAGATACGCAGTATTTT. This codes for CASSLPGRGITDTQYF.

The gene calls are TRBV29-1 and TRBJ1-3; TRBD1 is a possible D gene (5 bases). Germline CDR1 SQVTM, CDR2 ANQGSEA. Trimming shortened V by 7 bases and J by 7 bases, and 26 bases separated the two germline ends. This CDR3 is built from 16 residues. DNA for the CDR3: TGCAGCGCCCGGATACAGGACCCAAAGCTTTGGAACACCATATATTTT. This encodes CSARIQDPKLWNTIYF.

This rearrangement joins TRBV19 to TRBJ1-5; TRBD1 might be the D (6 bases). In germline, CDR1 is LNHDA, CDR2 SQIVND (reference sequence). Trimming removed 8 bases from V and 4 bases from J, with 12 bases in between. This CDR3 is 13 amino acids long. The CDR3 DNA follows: TGTGCCAGTGGGGACACAAGGAATCAGCCCCAGCATTTT. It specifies CASGDTRNQPQHF.

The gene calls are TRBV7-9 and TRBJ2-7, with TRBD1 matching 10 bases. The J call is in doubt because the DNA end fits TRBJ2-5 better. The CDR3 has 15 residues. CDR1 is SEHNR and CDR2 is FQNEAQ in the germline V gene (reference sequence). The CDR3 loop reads CASSYETGGPETQYF. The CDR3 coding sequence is TGTGCCAGCAGCTATGAGACAGGGGGCCCAGAGACCCAGTACTTC.

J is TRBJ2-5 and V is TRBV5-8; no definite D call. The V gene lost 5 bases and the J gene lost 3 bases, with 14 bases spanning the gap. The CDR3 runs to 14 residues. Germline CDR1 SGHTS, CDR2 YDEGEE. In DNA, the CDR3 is TGTGCCAGCAGGAGACTGGATACTAAAGAGACCCAGTACTTC. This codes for CASRRLDTKETQYF.

CDR3 sequence reads: CASHSPLQGGKDTEAFF. The CDR3 DNA is TGTGCCAGTCATTCCCCGCTGCAGGGGGGTAAGGACACTGAAGCTTTCTTT. The chain links TRBV2 to TRBJ1-1, with 7 bases fitting TRBD1. CDR3 length: 17 amino acids. Germline V gives CDR1 SNHLY, CDR2 FYNNEI. After removal of 9 bases from V and 3 bases from J, the junction contained 19 bases not matched to a gene.

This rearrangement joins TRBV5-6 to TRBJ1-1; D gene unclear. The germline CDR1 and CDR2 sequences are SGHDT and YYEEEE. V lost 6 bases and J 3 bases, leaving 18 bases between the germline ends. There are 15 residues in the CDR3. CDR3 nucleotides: TGTGCCAGCACCCTAACCCCCGGGAGGCACACTGAAGCTTTCTTT. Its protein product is CASTLTPGRHTEAFF.

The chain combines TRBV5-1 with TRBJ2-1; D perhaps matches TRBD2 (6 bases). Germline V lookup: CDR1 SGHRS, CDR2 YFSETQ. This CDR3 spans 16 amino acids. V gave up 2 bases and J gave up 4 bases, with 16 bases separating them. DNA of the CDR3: TGCGCCAGCAGCTTCCCCCCGGGAGCCTCTTACAATGAGCAGTTCTTC. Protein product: CASSFPPGASYNEQFF.

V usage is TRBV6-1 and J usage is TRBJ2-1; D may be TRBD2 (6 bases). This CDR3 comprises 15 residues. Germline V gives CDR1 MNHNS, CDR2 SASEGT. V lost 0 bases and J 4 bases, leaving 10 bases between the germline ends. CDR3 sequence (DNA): TGTGCCAGCAGTGAAGCTCTAGGGAGGTACAATGAGCAGTTCTTC. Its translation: CASSEALGRYNEQFF.

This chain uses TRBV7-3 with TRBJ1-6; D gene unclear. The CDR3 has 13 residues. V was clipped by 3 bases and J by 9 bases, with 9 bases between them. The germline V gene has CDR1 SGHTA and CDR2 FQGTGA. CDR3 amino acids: CASSFAWSSPLHF. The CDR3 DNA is TGTGCCAGCAGCTTCGCTTGGAGTTCACCCCTCCACTTT.